This TCR beta chain emerged from a study of cytomegalovirus exposure and HLA in healthy donors listed by TCRdb under 2017. Concerning the study at large: According to an earlier analysis of 550 to 750 of the donors, 150 million to 200 million T cells yielded 90 million to 130 million unique TCR beta sequences and 276 Gb of sequence data. An early release covering over 500 HLA-typed donors comprised about 300 gigabases of sequencing data and around 80 million unique TCR sequences. Of the 300 to 450 genotyped donors, 65% to 90% fell in the genetic ancestry cluster associated with self-reported Caucasian donors. The study aimed to test whether cataloging public T cell receptors could reveal signatures of past pathogen exposure. The study profiled the T cell repertoires of under 700 subjects by immunosequencing and related them to cytomegalovirus serostatus. Along with the roughly 700-subject first cohort, a separate validation cohort of 120 different subjects was used. To predict cytomegalovirus infection status, the study combined high-throughput TCR immunosequencing, statistical association of individual TCRs with disease status, and machine learning. A later analysis re-analyzed previously published TCR beta repertoires from 660 or so donors and added high-resolution HLA genotyping to study TCR occurrence patterns. Rather than using new phenotypic data, the later analysis identified candidate immune exposures from TCR beta sequences and from how often those sequences occurred across donors. In an earlier analysis of about 590 of the donors, high-throughput TCR beta sequencing was used to judge whether each TCR beta V gene segment behaved as functional or pseudogenic. Alongside the repertoire data, information on donor age, sex, ethnicity and CMV serostatus was compiled. Genome-wide SNP genotypes for about three fifths of the roughly 700 donors were used in a later genetic analysis, which treated that subset as a discovery cohort. All discovery cohort repertoires had been generated on a single sequencing platform. Both class I and class II loci were covered by HLA typing, at four-digit resolution. The number of donors typed differed by locus, with roughly 620-640 for A, B, C, DRB1 and DQB1, around 500 for DQA1, 600 to 610 for DPA1, and some 470 for DPB1. Several DR-DQ haplotypes were treated as single units for association and clustering because of strong linkage in the cohort. Among about 390 genotyped donors of the cohort, an average of 235,054 unique TCR beta nucleotide sequences were sequenced per donor, roughly 20% of them non-productive.

The germline V gene (reference sequence) yields WNHNN for CDR1 and SYGVQD for CDR2. There are 14 amino acids in the CDR3, from cysteine to phenylalanine inclusive. Just the 42-base CDR3 DNA is kept, in frame starting at base 1. Points on this clone: Its antigen is not yet known. One base away there is no much larger clone; base qualities are not given.

The cohort comprised fewer than 700 healthy bone marrow donors. At the time of sampling, all cohort members were nominally healthy, though unrecorded immune exposures were likely present. The donor tested CMV seropositive, placing the donor among the 289 seropositive members of the cohort. Each donor provided a peripheral blood sample, and peripheral blood mononuclear cells were used for TCR beta sequencing. Genomic DNA was extracted from the blood cell samples with the Qiagen DNeasy Blood Extraction Kit. Points the paper makes about the study in general: An earlier analysis of 450 to 750 of the donors showed that most TCR beta V segments appeared in productive rearrangements either about 87% or about 30% of the time, which broadly matched IMGT annotations. A later analysis found that HLA-associated TCR beta chains were more clonally expanded and had lower generation probabilities than equally common non-associated chains. In a later genetic analysis, fewer N-insertions in productive TCRs were reported among donors in an Asian-associated ancestry cluster than the roughly 640-donor mean. The sequencing pipeline was judged likely to have produced a cluster of highly shared sequence variants as a technical artifact. The authors suggested that the approach could potentially be generalized to other disease states and immunological phenotypes. The classifier was reported to diagnose cytomegalovirus status with high specificity and sensitivity in both the original cohort and the validation cohort. The study gave a list of 150 to 200 TCR beta chains associated with cytomegalovirus. A later analysis associated roughly 17,000 TCR beta sequences with specific HLA alleles at a false discovery rate of 0.05. A further reported finding was that TCR beta sequences accurately predicted the HLA-A and HLA-B alleles for most subjects in the first cohort. In a later analysis, the rate of TCR association differed among HLA loci, with DRB1 alleles having the most associated TCRs and HLA-C alleles having the fewest. HLA typing was unavailable for some donors at each locus, so association tests used only the typed subset. Linkage disequilibrium might explain the correlated functional status among segregating V segments, but an unknown experimental factor could not be excluded. Because the 87-base-pair reads could not distinguish some IMGT-functional V segments, including TRBV6-2 and TRBV6-3, those segments were excluded. Strong co-occurrence of HLA alleles, especially DR and DQ, made assigning TCR associations to individual alleles difficult. The earlier analysis of around 600 of the donors excluded fewer than 20 rarely observed V segments, including chromosome 9 orphons, because counts were too low. Roughly uniform sequencing depth across donors was assumed in presence/absence analyses, although this assumption may not hold. For the cohort, immune exposure information was limited to CMV serostatus. Only TCR beta chains were sequenced in this cohort, and the absence of alpha or paired-chain data limited detectable features. Several of the top co-occurrence clusters appeared to be linked to parvovirus B19, influenza, CMV and Epstein-Barr virus, according to a later analysis. Most TCR sequences were seen in very few donors, while some public TCRs were found in many individuals. In vitro tests confirmed that a few of the cytomegalovirus-associated TCR beta chains recognize cytomegalovirus antigens. A later genetic analysis associated a missense DCLRE1C variant with V-gene and J-gene trimming of TCR beta chains, and an independent cohort replicated the association. Most CMV-associated TCR beta chains appeared to be HLA-restricted in a later analysis, and the HLA associations seemed to be driven largely by CMV exposure.

The library came from the immunoSEQ multiplex PCR assay. The multiplex PCR relied on a mix of 60 forward primers for TCR Vbeta segments and 13 reverse primers for TCR Jbeta segments. A multiplex PCR assay on genomic DNA amplified the CDR3 region of rearranged TCR beta genes. On the Illumina HiSeq System, the amplified TCR beta libraries were sequenced as 87-base-pair reads. The original methods were these. Across the 670 or so repertoires, a later analysis counted 80 million or so unique TCR beta chains, approximately 12 million of which were shared by at least two donors. To remove PCR and sequencing errors, raw reads were error-corrected and collapsed into unique sequences using a nearest-neighbor algorithm that merged closely related sequences. CDR3 sequences were aligned to IMGT reference sequences to assign V, D and J gene segments. Each retained sequence needed at least a six-nucleotide match to both a V gene segment and a J gene segment. Rearrangements were classified as productive when the CDR3 lacked stop codons and remained in frame with V and J, and all other rearrangements were classified as non-productive. Following IMGT convention, CDR3 was defined as the stretch from the second conserved V-encoded cysteine to the conserved J-encoded phenylalanine. The earlier analysis of 450 to 750 of the donors excluded any sequence lacking an unambiguous match to a single V gene segment. An earlier analysis of just under 600 of the donors called V segments functional above 56.7% productive rearrangements and segregating when the between-donor standard deviation exceeded 5%. A statistical classification framework was developed to diagnose cytomegalovirus status using the catalog of TCR beta chain sequences. In a later analysis, V and J genes were assigned by comparing TCR nucleotide sequences against IMGT/GENE-DB human TR gene sequences. In a later analysis, CDR3 sequences and most-parsimonious VDJ recombination scenarios were assigned using the TCRdist pipeline. A later analysis defined each TCR beta chain by its CDR3 amino acid sequence plus V-gene family, and excluded reads lacking a unique V-gene family. In a later analysis, some 600 highly shared, low-generation-probability nucleotide sequences were removed to address suspected cross-contamination and a sequencing artifact. In a later analysis, a clonal expansion index was calculated for each public chain from normalized within-repertoire ranks of inferred template counts. A later analysis computed generation probabilities with a VDJ recombination model fitted to out-of-frame rearrangements, and checked the results against IGoR. Hypergeometric tests were used in a later analysis to score TCR-TCR, TCR-HLA and TCR-CMV co-occurrence, with a repertoire-size bias correction applied to the TCR pairs. In a later analysis, false discovery rates were estimated by permuting HLA or CMV assignments 20 times. In a later analysis, co-occurring TCRs were grouped using DBSCAN, with TCRdist sequence similarity added in when clustering inside HLA-allele-positive subsets. For co-occurrence clustering, repertoires with fewer than 30,000 or more than 120,000 public chains were excluded, along with five or six repertoires with anomalous nucleotide sharing. TCRdb took over this immuneACCESS table, retaining in-frame rearrangements with V and J assigned. Such tables are incomplete; in checked studies, under half of the missing clones stem from an unresolved V gene, and the remainder is unexplained. V, J and clone size are those of that table, while D and trimming were read from the DNA. For this sample the table gives about 170,000 clones, of which 70% to 80% were detected only once. Of the sample, 2% to 2.5% falls within the top ten clones.

The sequence links TRBV10-1 to TRBJ2-5; 8 bases in the middle match TRBD1. The end of the DNA fits TRBJ2-7 better, so the J call may be wrong. This clonotype was sampled from a woman in her 30s in good health and CMV-seropositive. The sequenced sample was PBMCs. The encoded CDR3 is CASSEATGVYEQYF. The DNA sequence is given as TGCGCCAGCAGTGAGGCGACAGGGGTCTACGAGCAGTACTTC.